The 20 T cell receptor beta chains in this list originate from one sample, sequenced in a study of cytomegalovirus exposure and HLA in healthy donors. Method: immunoSEQ multiplex PCR; TCRdb's copy keeps in-frame clones and lacks some. The table lists under 75,000 clones, less than 96% of them singletons. Sequences were obtained from PBMCs. The source is a young woman in good health and CMV-seronegative.

The chain links TRBV19 to TRBJ1-4, with a tentative D call TRBD1 (6 bases). CDR3 length: 13 residues. Germline CDR1 reads LNHDA; CDR2 reads SQIVND (reference sequence). V shed 4 bases and J shed 7 bases, with 10 bases lying between them. This chain's CDR3 is CASSTNRAEKLFF. The DNA for the CDR3 is TGTGCCAGTAGTACGAACAGGGCTGAAAAACTGTTTTTT.

V and J are TRBV28 and TRBJ2-5; possibly TRBD1 for D (5 bases). The V gene's germline CDR1 is MDHEN and CDR2 SYDVKM. The CDR3 covers 11 residues. The CDR3 spells CVTGAPETQYF. For the CDR3, the DNA is TGTGTAACAGGAGCCCCAGAGACCCAGTACTTC.

This chain uses TRBV28 with TRBJ2-3; TRBD2 matches 9 bases. This CDR3 region has 19 residues. The ends lost 6 bases at V and 3 bases at J; junction bases unmatched: 19. Looked up from germline, CDR1 is MDHEN and CDR2 is SYDVKM. CDR3 sequence: CASSPVGGGGRFWTDTQYF. The CDR3 nucleotides are TGTGCCAGCAGCCCCGTTGGCGGGGGGGGAAGGTTTTGGACAGATACGCAGTATTTT.

The V call is TRBV7-2, the J call TRBJ2-1; TRBD2 agrees at 12 bases. The junction had 2 bases not matched to a gene; V was cut back by 5 bases and J by 3 bases. CDR1 and CDR2 (germline): SGHTA, FQGNSA. The CDR3 spans 15 residues. The CDR3 protein is CASSRTSGNYNEQFF. CDR3 bases: TGTGCCAGCAGCAGGACTAGCGGGAACTACAATGAGCAGTTCTTC. The whole variable domain, remainder taken from reference TRBV7-2 and TRBJ2-1, is GAGVSQSPSNKVTEKGKDVELRCDPISGHTALYWYRQSLGQGLEFLIYFQGNSAPDKSGLPSDRFSAERTGGSVSTLTIQRTQQEDSAVYLCASSRTSGNYNEQFFGPGTRLTVL.

This chain connects TRBV7-9 to TRBJ2-1, with a weak D call TRBD1 (6 bases). The ends were cut back, 1 base at V and 6 bases at J, with 16 bases in the middle. This CDR3 contains 16 residues. Per germline, CDR1 SEHNR and CDR2 FQNEAQ (reference sequence). Here the CDR3 reads CASSLVYPMTGNEQFF. Written as DNA, the CDR3 is TGTGCCAGCAGCTTAGTTTACCCCATGACAGGCAATGAGCAGTTCTTC. Full variable domain (outside the CDR3, taken from reference TRBV7-9 and TRBJ2-1): DTGVSQNPRHKITKRGQNVTFRCDPISEHNRLYWYRQTLGQGPEFLTYFQNEAQLEKSRLLSDRFSAERPKGSFSTLEIQRTEQGDSAMYLCASSLVYPMTGNEQFFGPGTRLTVL.

The chain joins TRBV7-2 to TRBJ2-7; D is perhaps TRBD2 (6 bases). V was trimmed by 5 bases and J by 2 bases, leaving 16 bases between them. Germline CDR1 is SGHTA and CDR2 is FQGNSA. CDR3 length equals 15 residues. The CDR3 DNA is TGTGCCAGCAGCCCCCGGGGGACCTCACCCTACGAGCAGTACTTC. Translating it yields CASSPRGTSPYEQYF.

The gene calls are TRBV30 and TRBJ1-5, with TRBD1 identical over 7 bases. The CDR3 is made up of 14 amino acids. The germline CDR1 and CDR2 sequences are GTSNPN and SVGIG (reference sequence). Losses at the gene ends were 1 base for V and 6 bases for J; bases not matched to a gene: 6. The CDR3, as DNA: TGTGCCTGGAGTGAGGGGCAGGGGGTTCAGCCCCAGCATTTT. Its protein product is CAWSEGQGVQPQHF.

This chain uses TRBV7-9 with TRBJ2-4, with D tentatively TRBD1 (6 bases). Germline CDR1 is SEHNR and CDR2 is FQNEAQ (reference sequence). V dropped 2 bases and J dropped 2 bases, with 10 bases sitting between them. The length of the CDR3 is 15 residues. In DNA, the CDR3 is TGTGCCAGCAGCTTACCCGGACAGACCAAAAACATTCAGTACTTC. Translation gives CASSLPGQTKNIQYF. Based on the CDR3 plus reference TRBV7-9 and TRBJ2-4, the full variable domain is DTGVSQNPRHKITKRGQNVTFRCDPISEHNRLYWYRQTLGQGPEFLTYFQNEAQLEKSRLLSDRFSAERPKGSFSTLEIQRTEQGDSAMYLCASSLPGQTKNIQYFGAGTRLSVL.

V is TRBV10-3 and J is TRBJ1-3, with D uncertain. Between the trimmed V and J ends, which lost 7 bases and 0 bases, there was a span of 7 bases. This CDR3 is 13 amino acids long. Germline CDR1 is ENHRY and CDR2 is SYGVKD. DNA of the CDR3: TGTGCCATCATGCCAGACTCTGGAAACACCATATATTTT. Its translation: CAIMPDSGNTIYF.

The chain joins TRBV19 to TRBJ1-5; D is undetermined. V lost 6 bases, J lost 0 bases, and 21 bases lay in between. The CDR3 has 18 amino acids. The V gene's germline CDR1 is LNHDA and CDR2 SQIVND (reference sequence). CDR3 protein: CASSGTPVGSNSNQPQHF. The CDR3, as DNA: TGTGCCAGTAGCGGAACCCCGGTTGGGAGCAATAGCAATCAGCCCCAGCATTTT.

This clone was picked up a small number of times. The chain is built from TRBV5-5 and TRBJ2-5, with D possibly being TRBD1 (5 bases). With 0 bases removed from V and 3 bases from J, the gap between germline ends came to 6 bases. This CDR3 spans 13 amino acids. The germline V gene encodes CDR1 SGHKS and CDR2 YYEKEE (reference sequence). The CDR3 nucleotides read TGTGCCAGCAGCTTGGGCAGGGAAGAGACCCAGTACTTC. Protein sequence: CASSLGREETQYF.

The V and J genes are TRBV10-3 and TRBJ2-2, with a possible D match to TRBD1 (6 bases). CDR3 size: 14 residues. The germline gives CDR1 ENHRY, CDR2 SYGVKD. The ends were cut back, 6 bases at V and 4 bases at J, with 12 bases in the middle. The chain's CDR3 is CAIRRHRVTGELFF. The CDR3 coding sequence is TGTGCCATCAGAAGGCACAGGGTCACCGGGGAGCTGTTTTTT.

J is TRBJ1-1 and V is TRBV19; 8 bases match TRBD1. The CDR3 contains 15 residues. J was trimmed by 7 bases and V by 5 bases; bases with no gene match: 12. Germline CDR1 reads LNHDA; CDR2 reads SQIVND (reference sequence). CDR3 residues: CASSSSGGGVGEAFF. CDR3 nucleotide sequence: TGTGCCAGTAGTTCTTCAGGGGGCGGTGTCGGTGAAGCTTTCTTT.

The chain has TRBV7-2 and TRBJ1-5, with D possibly being TRBD1 (5 bases). This CDR3 is built from 16 residues. Germline V CDR1 and CDR2: SGHTA, FQGNSA. The V end was cut by 5 bases, the J end by 1 base, with 15 bases between. Written as DNA, the CDR3 is TGTGCCAGCAGCCCACGACAGCTACCAAGCAATCAGCCCCAGCATTTT. It yields the protein CASSPRQLPSNQPQHF.

J is TRBJ1-2 and V is TRBV19; D is unclear. The V end was cut by 5 bases, the J end by 4 bases, with 14 bases between. Germline CDR1 is LNHDA and CDR2 is SQIVND (reference sequence). This CDR3 is 14 amino acids long. The CDR3 is CASSFHDGFYGYTF. In DNA, the CDR3 is TGTGCCAGTAGTTTCCACGACGGGTTCTATGGCTACACCTTC.

The rearrangement joins TRBV5-1 to TRBJ2-2; D unclear. This CDR3 contains 13 residues. Trimming stripped 3 bases from V and 5 bases from J, with 8 bases between. In germline, CDR1 is SGHRS, CDR2 YFSETQ. This CDR3 reads CASSYGGTGELFF. For the CDR3, the DNA is TGCGCCAGCAGCTATGGCGGAACCGGGGAGCTGTTTTTT.

The genes are TRBV29-1 and TRBJ1-2; no clear D. Germline CDR1 reads SQVTM; CDR2 reads ANQGSEA. The CDR3 is made up of 10 amino acids. Trimming stripped 4 bases from V and 6 bases from J, with 6 bases between. The CDR3 coding sequence is TGCAGCGTTGGAGGGAATGGCTACACCTTC. This codes for CSVGGNGYTF.

The gene calls are TRBV7-9 and TRBJ2-5, with 9 positions matching TRBD1. Germline assignment: CDR1 SEHNR and CDR2 FQNEAQ (reference sequence). V dropped 8 bases and J dropped 5; count of bases not matched to a gene: 6. This CDR3 is 13 amino acids long. CDR3 bases: TGTGCCAGCGGAACAGGGGGCTCGGAGACCCAGTACTTC. Translated, it gives CASGTGGSETQYF. The whole variable domain, filled in from reference TRBV7-9 and TRBJ2-5, reads DTGVSQNPRHKITKRGQNVTFRCDPISEHNRLYWYRQTLGQGPEFLTYFQNEAQLEKSRLLSDRFSAERPKGSFSTLEIQRTEQGDSAMYLCASGTGGSETQYFGPGTRLLVL.

V is TRBV11-3 and J is TRBJ1-2, with D possibly being TRBD1 (5 bases). The V gene lost 5 bases and the J gene lost 5 bases, with 6 bases spanning the gap. The V gene's germline CDR1 is SGHNT and CDR2 YENEEA. This CDR3 region has 11 residues. Here the CDR3 DNA reads TGTGCCAGCAGCAACAGGTATGGCTACACCTTC. It translates to CASSNRYGYTF. The whole variable domain, filled in from reference TRBV11-3 and TRBJ1-2, reads EAGVVQSPRYKIIEKKQPVAFWCNPISGHNTLYWYLQNLGQGPELLIRYENEEAVDDSQLPKDRFSAERLKGVDSTLKIQPAELGDSAVYLCASSNRYGYTFGSGTRLTVV.

The chain combines TRBV11-2 with TRBJ1-5, with D possibly TRBD1 on 5 matching bases. The CDR3 spans 15 residues. The V end was cut by 4 bases, the J end by 2 bases, with 12 bases between. CDR1 and CDR2 from the germline V gene are SGHAT and FQNNGV. The DNA of the CDR3 is TGTGCCAGCAGCTCCAGGGTGTATGGCAATCAGCCCCAGCATTTT. Its protein is CASSSRVYGNQPQHF.